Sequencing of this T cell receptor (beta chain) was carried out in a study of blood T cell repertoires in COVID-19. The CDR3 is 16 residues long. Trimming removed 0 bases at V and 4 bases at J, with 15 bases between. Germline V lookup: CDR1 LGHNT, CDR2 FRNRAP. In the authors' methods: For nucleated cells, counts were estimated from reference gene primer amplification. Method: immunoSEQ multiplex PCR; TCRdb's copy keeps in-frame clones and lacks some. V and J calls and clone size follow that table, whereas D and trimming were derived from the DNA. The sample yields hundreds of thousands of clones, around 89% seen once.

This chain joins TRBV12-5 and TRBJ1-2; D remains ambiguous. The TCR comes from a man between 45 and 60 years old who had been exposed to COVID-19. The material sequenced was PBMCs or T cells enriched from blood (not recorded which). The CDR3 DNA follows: TGTGCTAGTGGTTTGGTACGAGGAACAAGACCCTATGGCTACACCTTC. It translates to CASGLVRGTRPYGYTF.